This TCR beta chain was identified in a study of shared clonotypes between healthy human individuals. Study-wide context: Three plates each covered CD4 naive and memory; CD8 naive two, CD8 memory one.

In regard to this clone: What it binds is unknown.

Germline assignment: CDR1 SEHNR and CDR2 FQNEAQ (reference sequence). The V end lost 5 bases, the J end lost 2 bases, and 10 bases lay between the germline ends. The CDR3 has 13 residues. Generated by immunoSEQ multiplex PCR, the TCRdb table keeps only in-frame clones and is missing some. The table lists about 600,000 clones, about 95% of them singletons. General study results and limits: Unshared clonotypes carried lower generation probabilities than those common to all four donors. Genetic and exposure-history diversity was limited by the small donor number. What naive subsets generally showed was a larger estimated richness than memory subsets showed.

In the naive CD8 group, cells lacked CD45RO and were positively selected for CCR7, so terminally differentiated effector memory CD45RA+ cells were left out. This chain joins TRBV7-9 and TRBJ2-7, with D maybe TRBD1 (6 bases). This TCR derives from a woman in her thirties in good health. The specimen sequenced was naive CD8+ T cells sorted from blood. CDR3: CASSADSPYEQYF. The CDR3 coding sequence is TGTGCCAGCAGCGCGGACAGTCCCTACGAGCAGTACTTC.